The clone carrying this TCR beta chain showed up just a few times. Being one base from a much bigger clone, this may be a read error. The V and J ends lost 5 bases and 6 bases respectively, with 16 bases between them. The germline V gene has CDR1 MNHEY and CDR2 SVGAGI. This CDR3 has 15 amino acids. The source of the sample is a study of T cells in Graves' hyperthyroidism and ophthalmopathy. Together with thyroid ultrasound, orbital computed tomography, serum thyroxine and TRAb, clinical symptoms were used for diagnoses. RNA transcripts gave rise to amplified TCR beta CDR3 regions. The TCR CDR3 was amplified in a first-round RT-PCR using the HTBI primer set. In TCRdb, the multiplex PCR reads were re-called with MiXCR into one record per CDR3 protein. Counted here are almost 350,000 distinct CDR3 sequences, roughly 20% occurring once; the ten biggest clones make up 15% to 18%.

The sequence was obtained from a woman between 40 and 55 years old with Graves' ophthalmopathy. J is TRBJ2-2 and V is TRBV6-5; D is perhaps TRBD2 (6 bases). The sample was blood. The CDR3, as DNA: TGTGCCAGCAGTACCGACGGGGGTCACGCCGGGGAGCTGTTTTTT. Protein: CASSTDGGHAGELFF.